This TCR beta chain was sequenced for a study of shared clonotypes between healthy human individuals. V was clipped by 3 bases and J by 2 bases, with 9 bases between them. The CDR3 has 13 residues. Per the germline V gene, CDR1 is SGHRS and CDR2 is YFSETQ. Replicate PCRs for sorted subsets used approximately 190 ng DNA; this equaled around 29,000 T cell genomes. Authors' methods: ImmunoSEQ yielded junction-only sequences lacking quality scores, so filtering differed. Profiling relied on immunoSEQ multiplex PCR, and the TCRdb table lists in-frame clones only, not all of them. V and J calls and clone size are given by that table; D and trimming were obtained from the DNA. The sample has a few million clones; approximately 94% are singletons.

The gene calls are TRBV5-1 and TRBJ2-7; D is possibly TRBD1 (5 bases). This clonotype was sampled from a man younger than 30 in good health. Sequencing input: naive CD4+ T cells sorted from blood. Subset specified: CD45RA+ positively selected. CDR3 sequence reads: CASSSDSAYEQYF. The CDR3 nucleotides read TGCGCCAGCAGCTCTGACAGTGCCTACGAGCAGTACTTC.